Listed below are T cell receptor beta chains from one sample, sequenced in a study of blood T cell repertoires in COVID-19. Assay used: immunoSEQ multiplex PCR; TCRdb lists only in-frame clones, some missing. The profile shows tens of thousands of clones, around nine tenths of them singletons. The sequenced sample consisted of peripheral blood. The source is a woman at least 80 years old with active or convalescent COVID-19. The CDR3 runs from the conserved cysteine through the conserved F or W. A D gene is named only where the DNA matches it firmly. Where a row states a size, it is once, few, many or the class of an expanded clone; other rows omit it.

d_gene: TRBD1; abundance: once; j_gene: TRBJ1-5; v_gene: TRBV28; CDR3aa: CASSPRGPSNQPQHF; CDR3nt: TGTGCCAGCAGTCCTAGGGGGCCTAGCAATCAGCCCCAGCATTTT
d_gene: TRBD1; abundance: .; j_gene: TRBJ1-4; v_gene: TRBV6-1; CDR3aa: CASSDQTGGKEKLFF; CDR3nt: TGTGCCAGCAGTGATCAGACAGGGGGCAAGGAAAAACTGTTTTTT
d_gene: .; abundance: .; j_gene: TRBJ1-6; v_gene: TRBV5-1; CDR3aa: CASSEGGLFNSPLHF; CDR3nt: TGCGCCAGCAGCGAGGGCGGGCTCTTTAATTCACCCCTCCACTTT
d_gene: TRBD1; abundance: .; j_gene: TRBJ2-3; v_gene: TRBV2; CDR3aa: CASLGQDTDTQYF; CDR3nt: TGTGCCAGCTTGGGACAGGACACAGATACGCAGTATTTT
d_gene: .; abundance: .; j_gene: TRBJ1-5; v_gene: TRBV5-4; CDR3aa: CASSLGSESNQPQHF; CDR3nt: TGTGCCAGCAGCTTAGGAAGCGAAAGCAATCAGCCCCAGCATTTT
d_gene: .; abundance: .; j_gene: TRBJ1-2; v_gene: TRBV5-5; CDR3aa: CASTLDNLPNYGYTF; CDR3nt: TGTGCCAGCACCCTGGACAATCTTCCTAACTATGGCTACACCTTC
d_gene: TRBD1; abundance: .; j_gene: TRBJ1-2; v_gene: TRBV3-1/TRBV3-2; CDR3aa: CASSPSRTGLYGYTF; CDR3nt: TGTGCCAGCAGCCCCTCCCGGACAGGCCTCTATGGCTACACCTTC
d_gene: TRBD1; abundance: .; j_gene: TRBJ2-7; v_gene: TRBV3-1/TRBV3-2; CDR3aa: CASSQSQGAGEQYF; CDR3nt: TGTGCCAGCAGCCAGAGCCAGGGGGCAGGCGAGCAGTACTTC
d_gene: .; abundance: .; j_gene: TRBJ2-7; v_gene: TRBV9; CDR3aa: CASSVKGDRLDYEQYF; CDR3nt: TGTGCCAGCAGCGTCAAGGGGGACAGACTAGACTACGAGCAGTACTTC
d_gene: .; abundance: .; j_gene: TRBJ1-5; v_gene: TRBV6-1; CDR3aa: CASSEQGFNQPQHF; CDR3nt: TGTGCCAGCAGTGAACAGGGATTCAATCAGCCCCAGCATTTT
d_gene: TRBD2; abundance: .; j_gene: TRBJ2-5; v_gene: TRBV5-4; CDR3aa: CASSLSGGPGETQYF; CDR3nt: TGTGCCAGCAGCCTAAGCGGGGGGCCTGGGGAGACCCAGTACTTC
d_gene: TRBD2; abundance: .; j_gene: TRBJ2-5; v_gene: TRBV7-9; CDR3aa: CAVLAGGFQETQYF; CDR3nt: TGTGCCGTCCTAGCGGGGGGTTTCCAAGAGACCCAGTACTTC
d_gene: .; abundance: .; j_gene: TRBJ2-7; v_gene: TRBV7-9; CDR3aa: CASIGMARGNEQYF; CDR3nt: TGTGCCAGCATCGGTATGGCACGGGGAAACGAGCAGTACTTC
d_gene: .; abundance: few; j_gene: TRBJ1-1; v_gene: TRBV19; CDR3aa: CASSIAWTMNTEAFF; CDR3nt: TGTGCCAGTAGTATAGCATGGACTATGAACACTGAAGCTTTCTTT
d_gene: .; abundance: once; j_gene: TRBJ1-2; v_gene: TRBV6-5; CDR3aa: CASRVLATDYGYTF; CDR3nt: TGTGCCAGCAGGGTTCTCGCCACGGACTATGGCTACACCTTC
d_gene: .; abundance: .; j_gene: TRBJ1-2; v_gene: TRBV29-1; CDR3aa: CSVDWSANYGYTF; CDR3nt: TGCAGCGTTGATTGGTCAGCTAACTATGGCTACACCTTC
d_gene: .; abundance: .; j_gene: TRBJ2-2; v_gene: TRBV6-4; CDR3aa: CASSVEVTRTGELFF; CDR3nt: TGTGCCAGCAGTGTAGAGGTTACTCGCACCGGGGAGCTGTTTTTT
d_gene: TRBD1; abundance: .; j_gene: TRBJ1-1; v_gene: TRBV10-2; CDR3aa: CASSRQGLMNTEAFF; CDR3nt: TGCGCCAGCTCCCGACAGGGCCTCATGAACACTGAAGCTTTCTTT
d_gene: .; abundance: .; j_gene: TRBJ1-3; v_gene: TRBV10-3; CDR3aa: CAISKQGTGNTIYF; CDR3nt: TGTGCCATCAGTAAACAGGGAACTGGAAACACCATATATTTT
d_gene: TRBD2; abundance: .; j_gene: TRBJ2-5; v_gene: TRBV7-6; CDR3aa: CASSLAGLAGQETQYF; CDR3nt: TGTGCCAGCAGCTTAGCGGGACTAGCGGGGCAAGAGACCCAGTACTTC
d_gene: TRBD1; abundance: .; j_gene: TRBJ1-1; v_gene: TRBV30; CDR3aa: CAWSQGQGNTEAFF; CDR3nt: TGTGCCTGGAGCCAGGGACAGGGGAACACTGAAGCTTTCTTT
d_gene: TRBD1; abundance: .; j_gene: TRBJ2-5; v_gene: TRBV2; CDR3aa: CASSEQGQGLGGTQYF; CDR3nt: TGTGCCAGCAGTGAACAGGGACAGGGGTTAGGGGGGACCCAGTACTTC
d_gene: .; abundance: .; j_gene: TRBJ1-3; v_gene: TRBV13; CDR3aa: CASEGRGVGSAIYF; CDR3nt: TGTGCCAGCGAGGGCAGGGGCGTTGGAAGCGCCATATATTTT
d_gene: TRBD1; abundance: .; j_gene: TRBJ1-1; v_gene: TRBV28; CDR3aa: CASSFQGQGQNTEAFF; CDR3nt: TGTGCCAGCAGTTTCCAAGGACAGGGTCAGAACACTGAAGCTTTCTTT
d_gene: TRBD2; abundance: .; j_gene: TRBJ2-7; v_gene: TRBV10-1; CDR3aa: CASTLAGLLCTSYEQYF; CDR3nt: TGCGCCAGCACGCTAGCGGGTCTACTTTGTACGTCCTACGAGCAGTACTTC
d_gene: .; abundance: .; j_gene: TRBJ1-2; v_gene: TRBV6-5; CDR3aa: CASSTGNNYGYTF; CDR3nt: TGTGCCAGCAGTACAGGGAATAACTATGGCTACACCTTC
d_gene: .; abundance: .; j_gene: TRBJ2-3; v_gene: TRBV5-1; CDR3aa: CASSLLMDTQYF; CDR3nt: TGCGCCAGCAGCTTGCTAATGGATACGCAGTATTTT
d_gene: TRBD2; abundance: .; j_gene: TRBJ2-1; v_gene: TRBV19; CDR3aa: CASSLLAGVPNEQFF; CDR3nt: TGTGCCAGTAGTTTACTAGCGGGGGTGCCCAATGAGCAGTTCTTC
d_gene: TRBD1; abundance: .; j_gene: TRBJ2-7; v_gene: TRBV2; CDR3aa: CASSVSGQGRNEQYF; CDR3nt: TGTGCCAGCAGTGTATCAGGACAGGGTCGCAACGAGCAGTACTTC
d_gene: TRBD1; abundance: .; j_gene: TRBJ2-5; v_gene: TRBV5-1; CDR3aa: CASRPGTGGGQETQYF; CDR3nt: TGCGCCAGCAGGCCCGGGACAGGGGGCGGACAAGAGACCCAGTACTTC
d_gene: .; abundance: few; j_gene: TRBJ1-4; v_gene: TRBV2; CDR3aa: CASRRRSRVTNEKLFF; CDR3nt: TGTGCCAGCAGGCGCCGTTCGAGGGTCACTAATGAAAAACTGTTTTTT
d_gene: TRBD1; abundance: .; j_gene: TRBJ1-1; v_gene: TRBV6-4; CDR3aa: CASSDQGGTEAFF; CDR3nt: TGTGCCAGCAGTGACCAGGGGGGTACTGAAGCTTTCTTT
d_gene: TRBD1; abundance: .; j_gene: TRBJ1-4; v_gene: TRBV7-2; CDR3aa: CASSLGGQGKGEKLFF; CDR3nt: TGTGCCAGCAGCTTGGGGGGACAGGGCAAAGGGGAAAAACTGTTTTTT
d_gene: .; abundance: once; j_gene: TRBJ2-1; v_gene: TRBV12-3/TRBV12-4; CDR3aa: CASSLSGSGEQFF; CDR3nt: TGTGCCAGCAGTCTGTCGGGGTCAGGTGAGCAGTTCTTC
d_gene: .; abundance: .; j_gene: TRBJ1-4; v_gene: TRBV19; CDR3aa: CASNPQGGNEKLFF; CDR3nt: TGTGCCAGTAACCCCCAAGGGGGAAATGAAAAACTGTTTTTT
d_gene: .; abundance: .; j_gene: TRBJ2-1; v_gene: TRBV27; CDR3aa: CASSPGLSWGNEQFF; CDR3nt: TGTGCCAGCAGTCCAGGACTCTCCTGGGGCAATGAGCAGTTCTTC
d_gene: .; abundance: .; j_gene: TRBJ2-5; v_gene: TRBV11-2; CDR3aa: CASRPGSQETQYF; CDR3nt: TGTGCCAGCAGACCCGGGAGCCAAGAGACCCAGTACTTC
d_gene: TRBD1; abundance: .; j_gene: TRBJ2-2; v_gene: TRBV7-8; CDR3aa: CASSLRDRNPGELFF; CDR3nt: TGTGCCAGCAGCTTACGGGACAGGAACCCCGGGGAGCTGTTTTTT
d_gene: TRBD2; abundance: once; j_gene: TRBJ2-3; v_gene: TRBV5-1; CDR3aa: CASSYSGTSGGSTDTQYF; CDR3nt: TGCGCCAGCAGCTACTCCGGGACTAGCGGGGGGTCGACAGATACGCAGTATTTT
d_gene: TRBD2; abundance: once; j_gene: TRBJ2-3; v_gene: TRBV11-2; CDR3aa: CATKRAGGSTDTQYF; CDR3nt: TGTGCCACCAAAAGAGCGGGGGGCAGCACAGATACGCAGTATTTT
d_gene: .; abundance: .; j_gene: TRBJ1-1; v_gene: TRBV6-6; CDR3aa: CASSSGGTEAFF; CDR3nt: TGTGCCAGCAGCTCGGGGGGAACTGAAGCTTTCTTT
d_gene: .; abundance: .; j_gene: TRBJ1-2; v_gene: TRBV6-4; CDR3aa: CASSDIEAGYTF; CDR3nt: TGTGCCAGCAGTGACATTGAGGCCGGCTACACCTTC
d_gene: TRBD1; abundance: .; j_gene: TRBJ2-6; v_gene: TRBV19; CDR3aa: CASGRQGNFMGANVLTF; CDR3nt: TGTGCCAGTGGACGACAGGGTAATTTTATGGGGGCCAACGTCCTGACTTTC
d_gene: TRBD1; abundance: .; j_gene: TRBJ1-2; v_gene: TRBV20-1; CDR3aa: CSASYSRDRGPANYGYTF; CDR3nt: TGCAGTGCTAGTTATTCCCGGGACAGGGGGCCAGCTAACTATGGCTACACCTTC
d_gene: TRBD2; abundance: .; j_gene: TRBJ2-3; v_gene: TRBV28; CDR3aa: CASSSGTNQYF; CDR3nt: TGTGCCAGCAGCTCCGGGACTAACCAGTATTTT
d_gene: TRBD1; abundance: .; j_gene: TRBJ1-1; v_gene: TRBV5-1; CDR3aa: CASSHGTDQNTEAFF; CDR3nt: TGCGCCAGCAGCCATGGGACAGACCAGAACACTGAAGCTTTCTTT
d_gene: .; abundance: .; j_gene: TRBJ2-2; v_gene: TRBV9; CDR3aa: CASSPRTTNTGELFF; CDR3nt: TGTGCCAGCAGCCCTCGGACAACGAACACCGGGGAGCTGTTTTTT
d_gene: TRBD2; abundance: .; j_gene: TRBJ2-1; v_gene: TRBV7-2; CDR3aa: CASSPTSGLYNEQFF; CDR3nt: TGTGCCAGCAGCCCGACTAGCGGGCTTTACAATGAGCAGTTCTTC
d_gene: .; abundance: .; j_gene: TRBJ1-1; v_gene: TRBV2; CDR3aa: CASSADRNTEAFF; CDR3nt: TGTGCCAGCAGTGCAGACAGGAACACTGAAGCTTTCTTT
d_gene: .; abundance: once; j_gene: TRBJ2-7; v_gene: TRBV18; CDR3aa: CASSPKERYEQYF; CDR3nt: TGTGCCAGCTCACCAAAGGAGAGGTACGAGCAGTACTTC
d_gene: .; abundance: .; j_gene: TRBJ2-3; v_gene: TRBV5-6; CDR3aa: CASSSLSGQRTDTQYF; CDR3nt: TGTGCCAGCAGCAGCCTCTCCGGACAGCGCACAGATACGCAGTATTTT